This TCR beta chain was obtained from a study of STAT5B mutations in CD4+ large granular lymphocyte leukemia. General study findings and limits: Without putative leukemic clones, patient CD4-sorted repertoires remained more clonal than healthy CD4+ repertoires. Main leukemic clonotypes were patient-specific, but around 25% appeared at low frequency elsewhere.

Details on this clone: Its specificity is unknown.

Assay: immunoSEQ multiplex PCR; the TCRdb copy retains only in-frame clones and omits some. The table has 30,000 or so clones, around 80% seen once. Healthy controls were blood donor buffy coats. The sequenced material came from CD4+ T cells from blood buffy coats. The TCR sequence derives from a human donor in good health.

CDR3 nucleotide sequence: TGTGCCAGCATCCCAAGTGAGAGGGGCAATCAGCCCCAGCATTTT. This sequence encodes CASIPSERGNQPQHF. The chain has TRBV28 and TRBJ1-5; unclear D gene. Germline V gene sequence: CDR1 MDHEN, CDR2 SYDVKM. This CDR3 has 15 residues. The V end lost 7 bases, the J end lost 2 bases, and 15 bases lay between the germline ends.